This T cell receptor beta chain is from a study of T cell clones after liver transplantation. The table came from immunoSEQ multiplex PCR; TCRdb's copy has only in-frame clones and leaves some out. The repertoire holds tens of thousands of clones, with about 82% as singletons. The V gene's germline CDR1 is LNHNV and CDR2 YYDKDF (reference sequence). The V end lost 0 bases, the J end lost 7 bases, and 15 bases lay between the germline ends. This CDR3 comprises 16 residues. The chain couples TRBV15 to TRBJ2-2, with TRBD2 as a possible D gene (5 bases). Specimen: CD4+ T cells from blood, collected 24 months after liver transplant. This TCR was sampled from a human patient who received a liver transplant. Part of the T cell pool may stem from the graft donor. CDR3 sequence reads: CATSRERGKVFGELFF. The CDR3 DNA is TGTGCCACCAGCAGAGAACGGGGTAAGGTGTTCGGGGAGCTGTTTTTT.